This T cell receptor (beta chain) was retrieved from a study of identical twins. Study results and caveats: Modelling approaches yielded underestimates of out-of-frame TCR alpha sharing between monozygotic twins. Cord blood beta clonotypes present at high abundance carried fewer insertions; no such pattern appeared in memory repertoires.

With regard to this clonotype: Its antigen remains unidentified.

TCRdb reprocessed the 5' RACE reads with MiXCR, giving one entry per CDR3 protein. This table has 350,000 to 450,000 distinct CDR3 sequences, approximately 18% appearing once. V was clipped by 7 bases and J by 0 bases, with 23 bases between them. CDR1 is SGHRS and CDR2 is YFSETQ in the germline V gene. The CDR3 is 18 amino acids. The chain is built from TRBV5-1 and TRBJ2-1; D possibly uses TRBD1 or TRBD2 (5 bases each). The material sequenced was naive T cells sorted from blood. The TCR originated in a man aged 50 or older in good health. The chain's CDR3 is CASGPGAGLTSSYNEQFF. In DNA, the CDR3 is TGCGCCAGCGGACCCGGGGCAGGGTTGACGAGCTCCTACAATGAGCAGTTCTTC. Full variable domain (outside the CDR3, taken from reference TRBV5-1 and TRBJ2-1): KAGVTQTPRYLIKTRGQQVTLSCSPISGHRSVSWYQQTPGQGLQFLFEYFSETQRNKGNFPGRFSGRQFSNSRSEMNVSTLELGDSALYLCASGPGAGLTSSYNEQFFGPGTRLTVL.